Below are 30 T cell receptor beta chains sequenced from a single sample in a study of cytomegalovirus exposure and HLA in healthy donors. Primers included in the PCR were 60 Vbeta and 13 Jbeta primers. TCRdb keeps only in-frame clones here, not all; method: immunoSEQ multiplex PCR. Among roughly 160,000 clones listed, around 82% were seen once. Sequenced: PBMCs. Source of these receptors: a boy aged 2 to 10 in good health and CMV-seronegative.

The V call is TRBV5-4, the J call TRBJ2-1; possibly TRBD1 for D (5 bases). This CDR3 region has 15 residues. V shed 0 bases and J shed 6 bases, with 13 bases lying between them. Germline V gene lookup returns CDR1 SGHNT and CDR2 YYREEE (reference sequence). The CDR3 loop reads CASSLGGAGINEQFF. CDR3 DNA: TGTGCCAGCAGCTTGGGGGGCGCTGGCATCAATGAGCAGTTCTTC.

The chain carries TRBV19 and TRBJ2-3, with D possibly TRBD2 on 6 matching bases. The V end was cut by 5 bases, the J end by 0 bases, with 18 bases between. Germline lookup yields CDR1 LNHDA and CDR2 SQIVND (reference sequence). CDR3 size: 17 residues. CDR3 in amino acids: CASSEGLSGSSTDTQYF. The CDR3 coding sequence is TGTGCCAGTAGTGAAGGACTCAGCGGGTCTAGCACAGATACGCAGTATTTT.

This chain connects TRBV7-6 to TRBJ2-3; 10 bases align to TRBD2. The germline gives CDR1 SGHVS, CDR2 FNYEAQ. J was trimmed by 6 bases and V by 4 bases; bases with no gene match: 19. The CDR3 is 19 residues long. The CDR3 sequence: CASSSTNPPSGRAEDTQYF. The CDR3 nucleotides are TGTGCCAGCAGCTCCACCAACCCCCCAAGCGGGAGGGCCGAGGATACGCAGTATTTT.

J is TRBJ2-3 and V is TRBV6-5; D uncertain. The germline V and J ends were trimmed by 6 bases and 0 bases, with 4 bases remaining between them. The CDR3 has 12 amino acids. Germline assignment: CDR1 MNHEY and CDR2 SVGAGI. CDR3: CASRTSTDTQYF. CDR3 in DNA: TGTGCCAGCAGAACTAGCACAGATACGCAGTATTTT.

The chain employs TRBV7-9 and TRBJ2-5; possibly TRBD2 for D (7 bases). Germline V CDR1 and CDR2: SEHNR, FQNEAQ (reference sequence). The CDR3 is made up of 17 amino acids. Deletions cut 7 bases from V and 1 base from J, with 22 bases between. CDR3 amino acids: CASTSLGGGHTQETQYF. CDR3 DNA sequence: TGTGCCAGCACCTCCCTCGGCGGGGGACATACCCAAGAGACCCAGTACTTC.

The chain uses TRBV19 and TRBJ1-1; a weak D match, TRBD1 (6 bases). Trimming removed 7 bases from V and 7 bases from J, with 10 bases in between. The germline V gene encodes CDR1 LNHDA and CDR2 SQIVND (reference sequence). CDR3 length: 11 residues. Here the CDR3 DNA reads TGTGCCAGTACTACAGGGATTGAAGCTTTCTTT. This sequence encodes CASTTGIEAFF.

As DNA, the CDR3 is TGTGCCAGCAGTTTAGGAGCCCGCGGGTATATGGGCGGGGGTATCTACAATGAGCAGTTCTTC. Amino acids: CASSLGARGYMGGGIYNEQFF. This chain uses TRBV27 with TRBJ2-1; the match to TRBD2 covers 7 bases. The CDR3 loop spans 21 amino acids. Germline CDR1 and CDR2: MNHEY and SMNVEV (reference sequence). V lost 2 bases to trimming and J lost 3 bases; unmatched junction nucleotides: 22.

The chain couples TRBV25-1 to TRBJ2-3, with 7 bases identical to TRBD2. The CDR3 extends over 17 amino acids. Germline V lookup: CDR1 MGHDK, CDR2 SYGVNS. Germline trimming cut 6 bases from V and 2 bases from J; bases unmatched to any gene: 14. CDR3 amino acids: CASRRGLGEGLTDTQYF. Here the CDR3 DNA reads TGTGCCAGCAGGCGAGGGCTAGGGGAGGGCCTCACAGATACGCAGTATTTT.

This chain links TRBV21-1 with TRBJ1-1. TRBV21-1 is an annotated pseudogene. There are 15 residues in the CDR3. Written as DNA, the CDR3 is TGTGCCAGCAGCAAGGCGGGAGCCCCGAACACTGAAGCTTTCTTT. This codes for CASSKAGAPNTEAFF.

This rearrangement joins TRBV7-9 to TRBJ1-5; maybe TRBD1 (5 bases). Between the trimmed V and J ends, which lost 5 bases and 4 bases, there was a span of 12 bases. This CDR3 is built from 14 residues. In germline, CDR1 is SEHNR, CDR2 FQNEAQ (reference sequence). CDR3 DNA sequence: TGTGCCAGCAGCCTAGGGGAGGGAAATCAGCCCCAGCATTTT. Protein sequence: CASSLGEGNQPQHF.

CDR3 in amino acids: CSSTGSADTQYF. As DNA, the CDR3 is TGCAGCTCGACAGGCTCGGCAGATACGCAGTATTTT. The rearrangement uses TRBV29-1 and TRBJ2-3, with D possibly matching TRBD1 (6 bases). With 8 bases removed from V and 4 bases from J, the gap between germline ends came to 13 bases. This CDR3 has 12 amino acids. CDR1 SQVTM and CDR2 ANQGSEA come from the germline V gene.

The gene calls are TRBV5-4 and TRBJ1-1, with 10 nucleotides matching TRBD1. This CDR3 region has 14 residues. The V gene's germline CDR1 is SGHNT and CDR2 YYREEE (reference sequence). Trimming took 6 bases from V and 3 from J; bases not matched to a gene: 5. The CDR3 loop reads CASTKDRGHTEAFF. As DNA, the CDR3 is TGTGCCAGCACCAAAGACAGGGGGCACACTGAAGCTTTCTTT. Supplemented by reference TRBV5-4 and TRBJ1-1, the full variable domain reads ETGVTQSPTHLIKTRGQQVTLRCSSQSGHNTVSWYQQALGQGPQFIFQYYREEENGRGNFPPRFSGLQFPNYSSELNVNALELDDSALYLCASTKDRGHTEAFFGQGTRLTVV.

The J gene is TRBJ2-1, the V gene TRBV27; 12 bases are shared with TRBD2. Trimming at V came to 3 bases and at J to 0 bases, leaving 6 bases not matched to a gene. The CDR3 is 18 residues long. Germline CDR1 reads MNHEY; CDR2 reads SMNVEV (reference sequence). The CDR3 bases are TGTGCCAGCAGTTTCCTAGCGGGAGGGTTCAACTCCTACAATGAGCAGTTCTTC. Translation gives CASSFLAGGFNSYNEQFF.

V is TRBV5-4 and J is TRBJ2-7, with TRBD2 matching 7 bases. Germline V gene data show CDR1 as SGHNT and CDR2 as YYREEE (reference sequence). This CDR3 has 18 amino acids. V lost 0 bases and J lost 0; bases outside the gene matches: 12. The DNA for the CDR3 is TGTGCCAGCAGCTTGGGCGGGGGACTGGGCGGGACCTCCTACGAGCAGTACTTC. Translating gives CASSLGGGLGGTSYEQYF.

V usage is TRBV4-1 and J usage is TRBJ2-3, with 12 bases matching TRBD2. CDR1 is MGHRA and CDR2 is YSYEKL in the germline V gene. V shed 7 bases and J 4 bases; nucleotides not matched to a gene: 6. CDR3 length equals 15 residues. The CDR3 coding sequence is TGCGCCAGCAAGCGGACTAGCGGGACGCCAGATACGCAGTATTTT. Translating gives CASKRTSGTPDTQYF.

The chain combines TRBV7-2 with TRBJ2-7, with TRBD1 matching 7 bases. The CDR3 contains 13 residues. The germline V gene encodes CDR1 SGHTA and CDR2 FQGNSA. The V segment lost 5 bases and the J segment 2 bases; nucleotides outside the gene matches: 3. Here the CDR3 reads CASSPTGTYEQYF. The DNA of the CDR3 is TGTGCCAGCAGCCCGACAGGGACCTACGAGCAGTACTTC.

This clone came up a few times. V and J are TRBV29-1 and TRBJ2-1, with TRBD1 as a possible D gene (7 bases). This CDR3 region has 14 residues. Germline loops: CDR1 SQVTM, CDR2 ANQGSEA. V lost 3 bases and J 8 bases, leaving 17 bases between the germline ends. CDR3 in amino acids: CSVDVRQGGYEQFF. The CDR3 DNA reads TGCAGCGTTGATGTGAGGCAGGGGGGATATGAGCAGTTCTTC.

This chain joins TRBV9 and TRBJ2-1; 7 nucleotides agree with TRBD2. Per the germline V gene, CDR1 is SGDLS and CDR2 is YYNGEE. Losses at the gene ends were 0 bases for V and 3 bases for J; bases not matched to a gene: 6. The CDR3 contains 16 residues. CDR3 sequence (DNA): TGTGCCAGCAGCGTAGCTTGGCGGGAGAGCTACAATGAGCAGTTCTTC. This codes for CASSVAWRESYNEQFF.

This chain joins TRBV5-6 and TRBJ2-3; TRBD1 aligns across 8 bases. Germline loops: CDR1 SGHDT, CDR2 YYEEEE. The CDR3 runs 16 residues. V shed 0 bases, J shed 1 base, and the junction held 4 bases outside the gene matches. The CDR3 DNA sequence: TGTGCCAGCAGCTTGGTGGACAGGGTGGGCACAGATACGCAGTATTTT. Protein: CASSLVDRVGTDTQYF.

V gene TRBV6-5 combines with J gene TRBJ2-7; tentative D call: TRBD1 (5 bases). The CDR3 runs to 13 residues. Trimming shortened V by 2 bases and J by 0 bases, and 5 bases separated the two germline ends. In germline, CDR1 is MNHEY, CDR2 SVGAGI. CDR3 residues: CASSYTGSYEQYF. The DNA for the CDR3 is TGTGCCAGCAGTTACACAGGCTCCTACGAGCAGTACTTC.

The table lists this clone with a count of one. The V gene is TRBV7-9, the J gene TRBJ2-7, with a tentative D call TRBD1 (6 bases). The CDR3 is made up of 14 amino acids. Germline V gene sequence: CDR1 SEHNR, CDR2 FQNEAQ (reference sequence). V shed 7 bases and J shed 5 bases, with 18 bases lying between them. CDR3 nucleotides: TGTGCCAGCACCCAAGGGGGATTGGGGAACGAGCAGTACTTC. Its translation is CASTQGGLGNEQYF.

V usage is TRBV19 and J usage is TRBJ1-5; 11 nucleotides line up with TRBD1. The germline V gene encodes CDR1 LNHDA and CDR2 SQIVND (reference sequence). The CDR3 length is 22 residues. J was trimmed by 0 bases and V by 1 base; bases with no gene match: 17. CDR3 bases: TGTGCCAGTAGTATAGTCCCGGACAGGGGGCAGGGAGCGTTCCCTAGCAATCAGCCCCAGCATTTT. It encodes CASSIVPDRGQGAFPSNQPQHF.

The V gene is TRBV7-9, the J gene TRBJ2-5; D is possibly TRBD1 (6 bases). CDR1 and CDR2 (germline): SEHNR, FQNEAQ (reference sequence). Trimming stripped 3 bases from V and 1 base from J, with 12 bases between. This CDR3 spans 15 amino acids. The CDR3 loop is CASSLGQGRQETQYF. CDR3 nucleotides: TGTGCCAGCAGCTTGGGTCAGGGGCGCCAAGAGACCCAGTACTTC.

The chain links TRBV4-1 to TRBJ2-7; D call uncertain. Per germline, CDR1 MGHRA and CDR2 YSYEKL. The CDR3 consists of 12 residues. Trimming left V 0 bases short and J 7 bases short, with 7 bases between. The CDR3 region has the DNA TGCGCCAGCAGCCAAGATGTCAGGGAGCAGTACTTC. Amino acids: CASSQDVREQYF.

This chain uses TRBV5-1 with TRBJ2-2; the D gene is possibly TRBD2 (5 bases). The CDR3 has 13 amino acids. Germline V gene lookup returns CDR1 SGHRS and CDR2 YFSETQ. V shed 2 bases and J shed 6 bases, with 8 bases lying between them. As DNA, the CDR3 is TGCGCCAGCAGCTTTGAGGGATCCGGGGAGCTGTTTTTT. This translates into CASSFEGSGELFF.

This clone was counted a few times. The V gene is TRBV7-6, the J gene TRBJ1-5; 7 bases are shared with TRBD1. CDR3 length: 14 residues. The ends lost 3 bases at V and 2 bases at J; junction bases unmatched: 1. CDR1 is SGHVS, CDR2 FNYEAQ, per germline. CDR3 nucleotide sequence: TGTGCCAGCAGCTTTGACAGGGGCAATCAGCCCCAGCATTTT. It yields the protein CASSFDRGNQPQHF.

This sequence joins TRBV19 and TRBJ1-5; 8 nucleotides match TRBD1. The CDR3 is 17 residues long. Germline-derived CDR1 and CDR2 are LNHDA and SQIVND (reference sequence). V lost 4 bases and J lost 7; bases outside the gene matches: 15. CDR3 bases: TGTGCCAGTAGTACCGTATGGACAGGGAAGGGCGGGCAGCCCCAGCATTTT. Its translation: CASSTVWTGKGGQPQHF. Full variable domain (remainder filled in from reference TRBV19 and TRBJ1-5): DGGITQSPKYLFRKEGQNVTLSCEQNLNHDAMYWYRQDPGQGLRLIYYSQIVNDFQKGDIAEGYSVSREKKESFPLTVTSAQKNPTAFYLCASSTVWTGKGGQPQHFGDGTRLSIL.

This clone has only one observation. The gene calls are TRBV7-6 and TRBJ2-7; D is uncertain. In germline, CDR1 is SGHVS, CDR2 FNYEAQ. The CDR3 contains 15 residues. Deletions cut 1 base from V and 2 bases from J, with 12 bases between. CDR3: CASSLGEDLTYEQYF. The CDR3 coding sequence is TGTGCCAGCAGCTTAGGAGAGGATCTGACCTACGAGCAGTACTTC. The variable domain in full, with the rest retrieved from reference TRBV7-6 and TRBJ2-7, is GAGVSQSPRYKVTKRGQDVALRCDPISGHVSLYWYRQALGQGPEFLTYFNYEAQQDKSGLPNDRFSAERPEGSISTLTIQRTEQRDSAMYRCASSLGEDLTYEQYFGPGTRLTVT.

The chain couples TRBV7-6 to TRBJ2-2; TRBD2 matches at 9 bases. Trimming at V came to 10 bases and at J to 4 bases, leaving 4 bases not matched to a gene. Germline V gene lookup returns CDR1 SGHVS and CDR2 FNYEAQ. The CDR3 is 13 residues long. CDR3 nucleotide sequence: TGTGCCACCCTAGCGGGAACCACCGGGGAGCTGTTTTTT. Its protein product is CATLAGTTGELFF.

This rearrangement joins TRBV5-6 to TRBJ2-5, with D perhaps TRBD2 (5 bases). Germline values: CDR1 SGHDT, CDR2 YYEEEE. Trimming stripped 4 bases from V and 5 bases from J, with 15 bases between. The CDR3 runs 14 residues. The CDR3, as DNA: TGTGCCAGCAGCGGTGCGAGGGTACGTGAGACCCAGTACTTC. It encodes CASSGARVRETQYF.